Sequencing of this TCR beta chain was carried out in a study of blood T cell repertoires in COVID-19. Overall study: The United States, Italy and Spain supplied acute and convalescent COVID-19 samples.

The CDR3 length is 13 residues. Germline V gene data show CDR1 as SGDLS and CDR2 as YYNGEE. V gave up 3 bases and J gave up 0 bases, with 6 bases separating them. Data came from immunoSEQ multiplex PCR; TCRdb stores just in-frame clones and leaves some out. The table lists 100,000 to 150,000 clones, 70% to 85% of them singletons. The V call is TRBV9, the J call TRBJ1-1; D is undetermined. The sequence came from a human donor with acute or convalescent COVID-19. The donor label of this sample is uncertain. Input material: peripheral blood. CDR3 in amino acids: CASSARMNTEAFF. The DNA of the CDR3 is TGTGCCAGCAGCGCCAGGATGAACACTGAAGCTTTCTTT.